Each of the 27 T cell receptor beta chains below was sequenced from the same sample in a study of blood T cell repertoires in COVID-19. Generated by immunoSEQ multiplex PCR, the TCRdb table keeps only in-frame clones and is missing some. This sample has about 150,000 clones, with about 90% found just once. The source material was peripheral blood. Source of these receptors: an elderly man with acute or convalescent COVID-19.

This chain links TRBV12-3 or TRBV12-4 with TRBJ2-3, with a weak D call TRBD2 (5 bases). V lost 4 bases, J lost 0 bases, and 5 bases lay in between. This CDR3 region has 13 residues. This CDR3 is CASSWRSTDTQYF. The DNA for the CDR3 is TGTGCCAGCAGTTGGAGGAGCACAGATACGCAGTATTTT.

The rearrangement links TRBV7-6 to TRBJ1-4; D gene unclear. This CDR3 comprises 16 residues. Germline lookup yields CDR1 SGHVS and CDR2 FNYEAQ. V gave up 6 bases and J gave up 0 bases, with 14 bases separating them. CDR3: CASSSLQSATNEKLFF. CDR3 in DNA: TGTGCCAGCAGTTCTCTACAGTCTGCAACTAATGAAAAACTGTTTTTT.

This CDR3 reads CASSPRGLGTDTQYF. The CDR3, as DNA: TGTGCCAGCAGCCCGCGGGGTCTTGGGACAGATACGCAGTATTTT. The gene calls are TRBV7-3 and TRBJ2-3, with a weak D call TRBD2 (6 bases). Trimming stripped 5 bases from V and 3 bases from J, with 15 bases between. Germline V gene sequence: CDR1 SGHTA, CDR2 FQGTGA. The CDR3 has 15 amino acids.

The V and J genes are TRBV18 and TRBJ2-1, with 9 bases that match TRBD1. CDR3 length: 15 residues. Trimming removed 5 bases from V and 7 bases from J; junction bases left unmatched: 9. From germline, CDR1 is KGHSH and CDR2 LQKENI. The CDR3 protein is CASSAQGALLNEQFF. CDR3 DNA: TGTGCCAGCTCAGCACAGGGGGCATTACTAAATGAGCAGTTCTTC.

The CDR3 protein is CASSSSGGVDTQYF. The DNA of the CDR3 is TGTGCCAGCAGCTCTAGCGGGGGGGTGGATACGCAGTATTTT. The chain links TRBV5-4 to TRBJ2-3; 12 positions agree with TRBD2. Germline assignment: CDR1 SGHNT and CDR2 YYREEE (reference sequence). V lost 3 bases, J lost 6 bases, and 2 bases stayed unmatched. The CDR3 runs to 14 residues.

The chain couples TRBV5-1 to TRBJ2-7; the D gene is possibly TRBD2 (6 bases). V lost 4 bases to trimming and J lost 0 bases, with 17 bases between them. The CDR3 is 16 residues long. Germline V gene data show CDR1 as SGHRS and CDR2 as YFSETQ. The CDR3 region is CASSPVGGAGSYEQYF. DNA of the CDR3: TGCGCCAGCAGCCCCGTGGGGGGTGCCGGCTCCTACGAGCAGTACTTC.

DNA for the CDR3: TGTGCCAGCAGCTTGAATAGCGGGGGCCACCAGACCCAGTACTTC. Protein sequence: CASSLNSGGHQTQYF. The chain is built from TRBV5-4 and TRBJ2-5; 9 bases fit TRBD2. Germline V CDR1 and CDR2: SGHNT, YYREEE (reference sequence). The CDR3 runs 15 residues. V lost 1 base and J lost 6; bases outside the gene matches: 7.

This CDR3 is CASRKSESSYNEQFF. The CDR3, as DNA: TGTGCCAGCAGGAAATCTGAGAGCTCCTACAATGAGCAGTTCTTC. The chain recombines TRBV2 with TRBJ2-1; unclear D gene. CDR1 is SNHLY and CDR2 is FYNNEI in the germline V gene. The CDR3 contains 15 residues. The V gene lost 6 bases and the J gene lost 0 bases, with 12 bases spanning the gap.

The V call is TRBV7-3, the J call TRBJ2-3; 9 bases agree with TRBD1. V lost 1 base to trimming and J lost 1 base; unmatched junction nucleotides: 3. This CDR3 has 16 amino acids. The germline V gene has CDR1 SGHTA and CDR2 FQGTGA. CDR3 loop: CASSLSRDRGTDTQYF. CDR3 in DNA: TGTGCCAGCAGCTTAAGTCGGGACAGGGGCACAGATACGCAGTATTTT.

The chain is built from TRBV28 and TRBJ1-5, with D unclear. V gave up 3 bases and J gave up 4 bases, with 7 bases separating them. This CDR3 comprises 13 residues. Germline V CDR1 and CDR2: MDHEN, SYDVKM. The CDR3 DNA reads as TGTGCCAGCAGTTTTACGAGGAATCAGCCCCAGCATTTT. Protein sequence: CASSFTRNQPQHF.

The chain combines TRBV5-1 with TRBJ1-5, with a weak D call TRBD1 (5 bases). Germline V CDR1 and CDR2: SGHRS, YFSETQ. CDR3 length equals 15 residues. V was pared by 0 bases and J by 3 bases, with 10 bases between. CDR3 protein: CASSLAGGFNQPQHF. CDR3 DNA sequence: TGCGCCAGCAGCTTGGCCGGGGGATTCAATCAGCCCCAGCATTTT.

The V gene is TRBV10-2, the J gene TRBJ2-2, with D perhaps TRBD2 (5 bases). The CDR3 has 14 amino acids. CDR1 is WSHSY, CDR2 SAAADI, per germline. Trimming shortened V by 4 bases and J by 6 bases, and 12 bases separated the two germline ends. As DNA, the CDR3 is TGCGCCAGCAGTGTCAACACCGGGGCCGGGGAGCTGTTTTTT. Translated: CASSVNTGAGELFF.

V usage is TRBV11-3 and J usage is TRBJ2-7; 9 bases align to TRBD2. This CDR3 spans 13 amino acids. Trimming took 5 bases from V and 4 from J; bases not matched to a gene: 3. Germline CDR1 SGHNT, CDR2 YENEEA. The CDR3 coding sequence is TGTGCCAGCAGCCAGACTAGCGGATACGAGCAGTACTTC. This sequence encodes CASSQTSGYEQYF.

The chain recombines TRBV19 with TRBJ1-4; D ambiguous. CDR1 LNHDA and CDR2 SQIVND come from the germline V gene (reference sequence). CDR3 length equals 17 residues. Deletions cut 3 bases from V and 0 bases from J, with 14 bases between. The CDR3 sequence: CASSIVAGITTNEKLFF. Here the CDR3 DNA reads TGTGCCAGTAGTATTGTCGCAGGAATTACAACTAATGAAAAACTGTTTTTT.

V is TRBV6-1 and J is TRBJ1-2; D call uncertain. Germline V gene sequence: CDR1 MNHNS, CDR2 SASEGT. This CDR3 is built from 13 residues. The V gene lost 2 bases and the J gene lost 6 bases, with 10 bases spanning the gap. The CDR3 loop reads CASSERGLDGYTF. The CDR3, as DNA: TGTGCCAGCAGTGAACGGGGTCTCGATGGCTACACCTTC.

V is TRBV29-1 and J is TRBJ2-1; D unresolved. The ends were cut back, 4 bases at V and 2 bases at J, with 3 bases in the middle. Germline-derived CDR1 and CDR2 are SQVTM and ANQGSEA. The CDR3 is 11 amino acids. CDR3 nucleotide sequence: TGCAGCGTTGGTACCTACAATGAGCAGTTCTTC. As protein: CSVGTYNEQFF.

As for this clone: Compared with germline, one end of the junction differs, possibly owing to a read error. The chain uses TRBV3-1 (or the pseudogene TRBV3-2) and TRBJ1-1, with D perhaps TRBD1 (6 bases). Germline V CDR1 and CDR2: LGHDT, YNNKEL (reference sequence). This CDR3 contains 13 residues. The CDR3 here is CASTQEGGAEAFF. The CDR3 nucleotides are TGTGCCAGCACCCAAGAAGGGGGAGCTGAAGCTTTCTTT.

The V gene is TRBV19, the J gene TRBJ1-5; TRBD1 aligns across 8 bases. The germline gives CDR1 LNHDA, CDR2 SQIVND (reference sequence). The length of the CDR3 is 13 residues. V dropped 7 bases and J dropped 8; count of bases not matched to a gene: 7. Here the CDR3 reads CASMGQGAEPQHF. DNA of the CDR3: TGTGCCAGTATGGGGCAGGGGGCCGAGCCCCAGCATTTT.

This rearrangement joins TRBV18 to TRBJ1-4; 10 bases align to TRBD1. Germline V CDR1 and CDR2: KGHSH, LQKENI. J was trimmed by 5 bases and V by 3 bases; bases with no gene match: 9. CDR3 size: 17 residues. In nucleotides, the CDR3 is TGTGCCAGCTCACCTTGGGACAGGGGAAGAAAGAATGAAAAACTGTTTTTT. Residues: CASSPWDRGRKNEKLFF.

The chain links TRBV18 to TRBJ2-5; D is uncertain. In germline, CDR1 is KGHSH, CDR2 LQKENI. The CDR3 runs 17 residues. Trimming cost V 0 bases and J 2 bases, with 16 bases left between them. The CDR3 DNA reads TGTGCCAGCTCACCACCTTCAAATAGTGGGCAGCAAGAGACCCAGTACTTC. This gives the protein CASSPPSNSGQQETQYF.

The rearrangement links TRBV5-6 to TRBJ1-1, with D perhaps TRBD1 (5 bases). This CDR3 has 15 amino acids. Germline V gene lookup returns CDR1 SGHDT and CDR2 YYEEEE. The V gene lost 5 bases and the J gene lost 6 bases, with 20 bases spanning the gap. The CDR3 DNA reads TGTGCCAGCAGTTCTAGGGGCGCGGGGGAGGCTGAAGCTTTCTTT. Amino acids: CASSSRGAGEAEAFF. Full variable domain (rest looked up from reference TRBV5-6 and TRBJ1-1): DAGVTQSPTHLIKTRGQQVTLRCSPKSGHDTVSWYQQALGQGPQFIFQYYEEEERQRGNFPDRFSGHQFPNYSSELNVNALLLGDSALYLCASSSRGAGEAEAFFGQGTRLTVV.

The chain recombines TRBV14 with TRBJ1-4, with D possibly being TRBD1 (5 bases). Between the trimmed V and J ends, which lost 0 bases and 4 bases, there was a span of 21 bases. This CDR3 has 19 amino acids. Germline assignment: CDR1 SGHDN and CDR2 FVKESK. Here the CDR3 DNA reads TGTGCCAGCAGCCAAGAAATGGTGGGGGGAAGACAACTTAATGAAAAACTGTTTTTT. Amino acids: CASSQEMVGGRQLNEKLFF. The whole variable domain, remainder taken from reference TRBV14 and TRBJ1-4, is EAGVTQFPSHSVIEKGQTVTLRCDPISGHDNLYWYRRVMGKEIKFLLHFVKESKQDESGMPNNRFLAERTGGTYSTLKVQPAELEDSGVYFCASSQEMVGGRQLNEKLFFGSGTQLSVL.

This clone was observed a single time. This chain links TRBV24-1 with TRBJ2-6; D gene uncertain. The V gene lost 3 bases and the J gene lost 1 base, with 6 bases spanning the gap. The germline gives CDR1 KGHDR, CDR2 SFDVKD. The CDR3 has 15 amino acids. For the CDR3, the DNA is TGTGCCACCAGTGATCCAATTTCTGGGGCCAACGTCCTGACTTTC. This gives the protein CATSDPISGANVLTF.

The chain combines TRBV7-3 with TRBJ2-2; 7 bases are a match to TRBD2. CDR1 is SGHTA, CDR2 FQGTGA, per germline. J lost 5 bases, V lost 8 bases, and 11 bases had no gene match. The CDR3 has 15 amino acids. DNA of the CDR3: TGTGCCAGCGGAAGGAAAGCGGGGACGACCGGGGAGCTGTTTTTT. This encodes CASGRKAGTTGELFF.

This chain uses TRBV6-5 with TRBJ1-4; 8 bases align to TRBD1. Germline V gene data show CDR1 as MNHEY and CDR2 as SVGAGI. Germline trimming cut 0 bases from V and 5 bases from J; bases unmatched to any gene: 2. This CDR3 has 15 residues. CDR3 amino acids: CASSYSTGANEKLFF. CDR3 nucleotide sequence: TGTGCCAGCAGTTACTCGACAGGGGCGAATGAAAAACTGTTTTTT.

This clone was picked up a small number of times. This chain links TRBV3-1 (or the pseudogene TRBV3-2) with TRBJ2-1, with TRBD2 matching over 12 bases. The J segment lost 10 bases and the V segment lost 4 bases, leaving 5 bases of the junction unmatched. Germline V gene lookup returns CDR1 LGHDT and CDR2 YNNKEL (reference sequence). The CDR3 length is 14 residues. CDR3 DNA: TGTGCCAGCAGCCGGGGACTAGCGGGTGTCGAGCAGTTCTTC. As protein: CASSRGLAGVEQFF.

V usage is TRBV15 and J usage is TRBJ2-7; the match to TRBD2 covers 9 bases. The CDR3 sequence is 14 residues long. The J segment lost 2 bases and the V segment lost 8 bases, leaving 7 bases of the junction unmatched. Germline-derived CDR1 and CDR2 are LNHNV and YYDKDF (reference sequence). CDR3 residues: CATGRERGAYEQYF. CDR3 nucleotides: TGTGCCACCGGGCGGGAGCGGGGGGCCTACGAGCAGTACTTC.